Only one count was recorded for the clone carrying this T cell receptor (beta chain). The antigen remains undetermined. In germline, CDR1 is LNHNV, CDR2 YYDKDF (reference sequence). The CDR3 is 13 residues long. Trimming pared 2 bases from V and 3 bases from J, leaving 7 bases between. Here immunoSEQ multiplex PCR was the method, and the copy in TCRdb shows in-frame clones only, minus some. Of 80,000 to 100,000 clones in the sample, over 75% were seen once. This specimen belongs to a study of T cell responses to AZD1222 COVID-19 vaccine. Overall study findings and caveats: Variant regions that are unmutated are reportedly the target of nearly half of spike-specific TCRs. CD4 TCRs linked to vaccination spanned spike, dominating at 160-218 and 743-854. It was only a handful of AZD1222 recipients who were seropositive at baseline.

This chain joins TRBV15 and TRBJ1-1; D unclear. The TCR originated in an adult in good health. Source: peripheral blood, taken on day 0 of AZD1222 vaccination. CDR3 loop: CATSRQTYTEAFF. The CDR3 region has the DNA TGTGCCACCAGCAGACAGACGTACACTGAAGCTTTCTTT.